This TCR beta chain comes out of a study of blood T cell repertoires in COVID-19. This clone was detected only once. Under the authors' procedure: Reference gene primer amplification gave nucleated cell count estimates. Generated by immunoSEQ multiplex PCR, the TCRdb table keeps only in-frame clones and is missing some. The V and J calls and clone size come from that table; D and trimming were worked out from the DNA. In the table there are roughly 250,000 clones, more than 75% of which are singletons. The study drew participants aged about 18 to 95 years from 20 to 30 US areas. The CDR3 extends over 17 amino acids. CDR1 and CDR2 from the germline V gene are SGHDT and YYEEEE. Trimming removed 5 bases from V and 0 bases from J; junction bases left unmatched: 9.

This receptor was identified in a woman aged 40 to 50 with acute COVID-19. This chain links TRBV5-6 with TRBJ1-2, with 11 nucleotides matching TRBD1. Sequences were obtained from PBMCs or T cells enriched from blood (not recorded which). This CDR3 is CASRVDRGLRTNYGYTF. The CDR3 nucleotides read TGTGCCAGCAGGGTGGACAGGGGGCTAAGGACTAACTATGGCTACACCTTC. Together with reference TRBV5-6 and TRBJ1-2, the CDR3 gives the full variable domain: DAGVTQSPTHLIKTRGQQVTLRCSPKSGHDTVSWYQQALGQGPQFIFQYYEEEERQRGNFPDRFSGHQFPNYSSELNVNALLLGDSALYLCASRVDRGLRTNYGYTFGSGTRLTVV.